This record concerns one T cell receptor (beta chain) sequence. Antigen specificity is unknown. At one end, the junction sequence differs from germline, possibly due to a read error. Germline loops: CDR1 LGHNA, CDR2 YSLEER. The CDR3 runs to 18 residues. The data derive from a study of glioma-infiltrating T cells. Across the whole study: Samples included WHO grade II oligodendrogliomas or astrocytomas and initial-diagnosis grade IV glioblastomas. Target coverage was 4.5- to 10-fold for roughly one million blood T cells.

Study-wide findings and caveats: Tissue-blood divergence was below expectation in non-neoplastic patients, above in gliomas.

TCR alpha and beta CDR3 regions were amplified from RNA using iRepertoire nested multiplex PCR. Using its own MiXCR run on the multiplex PCR reads, TCRdb lists one record per CDR3 protein. The sample holds 300,000 to 400,000 distinct CDR3 sequences, less than 50% seen once. The sequence was collected from a human donor with low-grade glioma or glioblastoma, undergoing nonglioma brain surgery, or in good health (not recorded which). The chain carries TRBV4-3 and TRBJ2-1; 8 positions agree with TRBD2. The sample taken for sequencing was glioma tissue, nonneoplastic brain tissue, or PBMCs (not recorded which). Here the CDR3 reads CASSQEMASGQSYNEQFF. Written as DNA, the CDR3 is TGCGCCAGTAGCCAAGAGATGGCTAGCGGGCAGTCCTACAATGAGCAGTTCTTC.